This TCR beta chain was sequenced in a study of CD8+ T cells in alopecia areata. Study-level information: For 6 to 18 months, tofacitinib was taken, and 6 months off drug followed.

V was clipped by 4 bases and J by 0 bases, with 12 bases between them. CDR3 size: 15 residues. Germline CDR1 SGHRS, CDR2 YFSETQ. In its sample, this clone was seen once. Treatment denoted: oral pan-JAK inhibitor, 5-10 mg twice daily. Sequencing used cDNA as its template, made by extracting RNA and reverse transcribing it. TCRdb's table, derived via immunoSEQ multiplex PCR, lists solely in-frame clones and lacks some. The table lists more than 150,000 clones, roughly three fifths of them singletons, with 3.3% in the top ten. Source: CD4+ T cells sorted from blood, taken at week 4, from a patient treated with tofacitinib. This receptor was obtained from a human donor with alopecia areata. The chain is built from TRBV5-1 and TRBJ2-3; no definite D call. The CDR3 bases are TGCGCCAGCAGCCAATCCAGCCGAAGCACAGATACGCAGTATTTT. This translates into CASSQSSRSTDTQYF.